This T cell receptor beta chain was obtained from a study of metastatic and nonmetastatic thyroid tumors. Turning to the study itself: A comparison of repertoires was made across blood and tumor or nodule tissue from malignant and benign thyroid patients. Broader study findings: Malignant tumors reportedly showed significantly higher TCR beta diversity than benign nodules in both blood and tumor.

Authors' analysis steps: It was from CDR3 differences across clinicopathological groups that a distant-metastasis classifier for papillary thyroid cancer was built. TCRdb reanalyzed the PCR reads via MiXCR. The V and J calls follow TCRdb's processing rather than the paper's. The sample shows about 38,000 clones, roughly 27% of them seen only once. For this clone: Its matching antigen is unknown.

V dropped 1 base and J dropped 2; count of bases not matched to a gene: 6. The CDR3 runs to 16 residues. Germline loops: CDR1 DFQATT, CDR2 SNEGSKA (reference sequence). Every patient underwent thyroid surgery untreated. V is TRBV20-1 and J is TRBJ1-5; 9 bases agree with TRBD1. The sequenced sample was blood. This TCR derives from a female donor with papillary thyroid cancer or a benign thyroid nodule (not recorded which). Some clones in this sample may be carry-over from other donors' samples. CDR3: CSARALQGARNQPQHF. The CDR3 DNA follows: TGCAGTGCTAGAGCTCTACAGGGGGCTCGCAATCAGCCCCAGCATTTT.